The present entry profiles one TCR beta chain with its context. In germline, CDR1 is KGHSH, CDR2 LQKENI. The CDR3 runs 12 residues. V was pared by 6 bases and J by 2 bases, with 5 bases between. The method was immunoSEQ multiplex PCR; TCRdb's version includes in-frame clones alone and lacks a portion of them. The data hold around 60,000 clones, with 75% to 85% observed a single time. The entry originates in a study of OX40 agonist ivuxolimab in advanced cancers. This TCR derives from an adult with an advanced solid tumor such as melanoma, head and neck, liver or kidney cancer. The V gene is TRBV18, the J gene TRBJ1-5; D is unclear. The specimen was CD4+ or CD8+ T cells sorted from blood, collected in a trial of the OX40 agonist ivuxolimab. CDR3 amino acids: CASSPRNQPQHF. For the CDR3, the DNA is TGTGCCAGCTCTCCTCGCAATCAGCCCCAGCATTTT.